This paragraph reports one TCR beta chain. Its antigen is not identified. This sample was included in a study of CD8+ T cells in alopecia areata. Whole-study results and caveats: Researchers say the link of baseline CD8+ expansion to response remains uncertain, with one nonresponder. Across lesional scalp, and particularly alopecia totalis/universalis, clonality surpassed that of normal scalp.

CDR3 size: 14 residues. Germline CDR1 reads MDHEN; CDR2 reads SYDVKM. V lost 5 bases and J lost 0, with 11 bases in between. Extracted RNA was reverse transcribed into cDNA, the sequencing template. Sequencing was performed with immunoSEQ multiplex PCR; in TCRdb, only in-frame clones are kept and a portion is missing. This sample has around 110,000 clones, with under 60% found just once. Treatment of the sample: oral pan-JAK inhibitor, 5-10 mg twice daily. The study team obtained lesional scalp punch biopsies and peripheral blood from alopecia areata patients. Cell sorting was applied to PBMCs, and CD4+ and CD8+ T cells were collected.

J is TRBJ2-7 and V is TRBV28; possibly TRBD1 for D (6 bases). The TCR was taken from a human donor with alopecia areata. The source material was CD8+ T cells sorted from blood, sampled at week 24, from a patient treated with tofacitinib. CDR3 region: CASSQTGTSYEQYF. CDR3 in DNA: TGTGCCAGCAGTCAGACAGGTACCTCCTACGAGCAGTACTTC.